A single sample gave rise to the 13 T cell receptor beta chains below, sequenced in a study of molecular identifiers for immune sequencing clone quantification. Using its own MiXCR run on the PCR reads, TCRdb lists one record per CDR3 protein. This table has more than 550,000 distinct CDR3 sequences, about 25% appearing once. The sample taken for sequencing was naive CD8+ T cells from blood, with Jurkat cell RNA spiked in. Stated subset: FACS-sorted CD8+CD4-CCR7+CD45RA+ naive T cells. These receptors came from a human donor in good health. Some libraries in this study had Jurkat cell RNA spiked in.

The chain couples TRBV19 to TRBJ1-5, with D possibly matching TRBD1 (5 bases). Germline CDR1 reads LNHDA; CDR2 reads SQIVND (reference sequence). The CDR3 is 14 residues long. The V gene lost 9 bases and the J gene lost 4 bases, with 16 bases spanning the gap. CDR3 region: CASCGLGENQPQHF. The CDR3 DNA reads TGTGCCAGCTGCGGATTGGGGGAGAATCAGCCCCAGCATTTT.

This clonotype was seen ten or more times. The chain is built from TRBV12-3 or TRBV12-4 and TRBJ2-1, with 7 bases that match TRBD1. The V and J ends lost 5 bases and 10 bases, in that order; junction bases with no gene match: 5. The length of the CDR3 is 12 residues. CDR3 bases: TGTGCCAGCAGTCCCCTGACAGGGGAGCAGTTCTTC. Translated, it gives CASSPLTGEQFF.

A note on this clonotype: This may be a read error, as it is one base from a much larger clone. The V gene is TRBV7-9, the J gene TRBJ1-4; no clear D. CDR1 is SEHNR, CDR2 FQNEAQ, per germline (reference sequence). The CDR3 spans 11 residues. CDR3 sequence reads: CASGLDEKLFF. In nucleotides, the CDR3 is TGTGCCAGCGGCTTGGATGAAAAACTGTTTTTT.

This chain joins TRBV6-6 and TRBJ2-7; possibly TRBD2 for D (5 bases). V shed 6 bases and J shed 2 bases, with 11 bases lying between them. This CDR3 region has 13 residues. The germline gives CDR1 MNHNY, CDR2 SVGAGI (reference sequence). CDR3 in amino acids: CASRAGPAYEQYF. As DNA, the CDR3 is TGTGCCAGCAGGGCGGGTCCAGCCTACGAGCAGTACTTC.

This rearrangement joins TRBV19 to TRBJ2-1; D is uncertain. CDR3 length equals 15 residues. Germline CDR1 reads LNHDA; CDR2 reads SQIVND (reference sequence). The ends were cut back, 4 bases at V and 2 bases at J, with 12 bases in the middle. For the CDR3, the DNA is TGTGCCAGTAGTACAACAGCGCCCCCCTACAATGAGCAGTTCTTC. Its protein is CASSTTAPPYNEQFF.

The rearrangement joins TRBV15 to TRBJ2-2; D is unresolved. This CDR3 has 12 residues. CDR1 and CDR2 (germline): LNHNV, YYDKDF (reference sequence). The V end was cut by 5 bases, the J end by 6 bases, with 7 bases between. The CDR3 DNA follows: TGTGCCACCAGCCTCCGAGCCGGGGAGCTGTTTTTT. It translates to CATSLRAGELFF.

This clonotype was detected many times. In DNA, the CDR3 is TGCAGCGCCGGGACAGGGTACGAGCAGTACTTC. This translates into CSAGTGYEQYF. The V and J genes are TRBV29-1 and TRBJ2-7; TRBD1 matches at 9 bases. Germline V gene data show CDR1 as SQVTM and CDR2 as ANQGSEA. The CDR3 totals 11 residues. V lost 7 bases, J lost 4 bases, and 2 bases stayed unmatched.

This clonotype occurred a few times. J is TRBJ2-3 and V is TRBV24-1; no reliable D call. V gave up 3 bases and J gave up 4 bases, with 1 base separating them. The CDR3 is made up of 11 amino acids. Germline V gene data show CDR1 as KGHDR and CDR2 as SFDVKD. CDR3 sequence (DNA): TGTGCCACCAGTGATCCAGATACGCAGTATTTT. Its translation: CATSDPDTQYF.

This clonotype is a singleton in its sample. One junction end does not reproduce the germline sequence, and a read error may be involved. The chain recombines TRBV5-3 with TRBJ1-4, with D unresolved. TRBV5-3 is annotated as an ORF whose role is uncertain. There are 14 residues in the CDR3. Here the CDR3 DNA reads TGTGCCAGCAGCTTGGAGGGTATCGGTGAAAAACTGTCTTTT. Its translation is CASSLEGIGEKLSF.

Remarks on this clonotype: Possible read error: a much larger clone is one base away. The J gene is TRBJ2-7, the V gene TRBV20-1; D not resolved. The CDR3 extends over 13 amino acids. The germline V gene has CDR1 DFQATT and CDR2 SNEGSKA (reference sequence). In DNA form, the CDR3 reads TGCAGTGCTAGAGAACAGCACTCCTACGGGCAGTACTTC. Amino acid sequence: CSAREQHSYGQYF.

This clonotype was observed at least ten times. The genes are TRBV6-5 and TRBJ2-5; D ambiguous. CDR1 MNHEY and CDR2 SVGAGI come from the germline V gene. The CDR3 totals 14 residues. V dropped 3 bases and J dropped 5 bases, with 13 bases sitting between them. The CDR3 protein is CASSYSGSAETQYF. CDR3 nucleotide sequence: TGTGCCAGCAGTTATTCCGGCTCAGCGGAGACCCAGTACTTC.

CDR3: CASSYFTTGNTGELFF. The CDR3 nucleotides read TGTGCCAGCAGTTACTTTACCACCGGGAACACCGGGGAGCTGTTTTTT. This chain connects TRBV6-5 to TRBJ2-2; D unclear. The germline V gene encodes CDR1 MNHEY and CDR2 SVGAGI. CDR3 size: 16 residues. V lost 1 base, J lost 1 base, and 10 bases lay in between.

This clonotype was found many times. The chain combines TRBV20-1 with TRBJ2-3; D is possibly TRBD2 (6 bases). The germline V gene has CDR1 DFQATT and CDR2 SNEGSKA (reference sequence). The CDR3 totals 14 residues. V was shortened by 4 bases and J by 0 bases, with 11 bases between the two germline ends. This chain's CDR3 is CSATVAESTDTQYF. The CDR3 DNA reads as TGCAGTGCTACGGTAGCGGAGAGCACAGATACGCAGTATTTT.